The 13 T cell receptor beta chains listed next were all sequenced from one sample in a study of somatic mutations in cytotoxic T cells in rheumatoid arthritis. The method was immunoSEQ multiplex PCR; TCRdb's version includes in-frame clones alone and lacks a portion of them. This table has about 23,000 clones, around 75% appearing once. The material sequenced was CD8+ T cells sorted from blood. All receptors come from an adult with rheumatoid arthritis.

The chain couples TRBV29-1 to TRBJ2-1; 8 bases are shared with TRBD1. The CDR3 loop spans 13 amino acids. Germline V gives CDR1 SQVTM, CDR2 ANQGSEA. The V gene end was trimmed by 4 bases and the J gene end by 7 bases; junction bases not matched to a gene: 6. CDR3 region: CSVVDRGRNEQFF. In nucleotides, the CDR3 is TGCAGCGTTGTTGACAGGGGCAGAAATGAGCAGTTCTTC.

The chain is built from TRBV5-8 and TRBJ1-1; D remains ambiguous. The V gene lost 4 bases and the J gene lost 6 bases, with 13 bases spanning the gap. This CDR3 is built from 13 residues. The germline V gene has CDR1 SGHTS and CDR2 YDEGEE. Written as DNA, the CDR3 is TGTGCCAGCAGCCCATATAGAACAGCTGAAGCTTTCTTT. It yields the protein CASSPYRTAEAFF.

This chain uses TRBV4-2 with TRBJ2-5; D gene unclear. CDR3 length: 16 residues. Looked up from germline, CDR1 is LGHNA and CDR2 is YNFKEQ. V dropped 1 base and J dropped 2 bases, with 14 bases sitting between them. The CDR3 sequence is CASSQVGERPQETQYF. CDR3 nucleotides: TGTGCCAGCAGCCAAGTTGGCGAACGACCTCAAGAGACCCAGTACTTC.

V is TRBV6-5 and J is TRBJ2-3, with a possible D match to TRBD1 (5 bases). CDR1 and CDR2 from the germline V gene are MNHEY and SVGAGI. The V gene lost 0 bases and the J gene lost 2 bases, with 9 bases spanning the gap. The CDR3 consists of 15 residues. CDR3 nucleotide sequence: TGTGCCAGCAGTTACTCCCTGGGGCCCACAGATACGCAGTATTTT. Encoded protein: CASSYSLGPTDTQYF.

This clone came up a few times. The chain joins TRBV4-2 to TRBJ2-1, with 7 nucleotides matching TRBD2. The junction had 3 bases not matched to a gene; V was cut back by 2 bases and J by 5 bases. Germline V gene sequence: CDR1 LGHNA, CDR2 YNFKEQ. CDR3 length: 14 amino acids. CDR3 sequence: CASSQTLADNEQFF. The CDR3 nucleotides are TGTGCCAGCAGCCAAACGCTAGCGGACAATGAGCAGTTCTTC.

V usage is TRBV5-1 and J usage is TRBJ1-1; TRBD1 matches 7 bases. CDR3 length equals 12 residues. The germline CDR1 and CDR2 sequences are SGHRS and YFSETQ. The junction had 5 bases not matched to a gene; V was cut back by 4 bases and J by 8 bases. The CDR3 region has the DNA TGCGCCAGCAGCCCGGAGACAGGGGAAGCTTTCTTT. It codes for CASSPETGEAFF. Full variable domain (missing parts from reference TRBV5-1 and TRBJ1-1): KAGVTQTPRYLIKTRGQQVTLSCSPISGHRSVSWYQQTPGQGLQFLFEYFSETQRNKGNFPGRFSGRQFSNSRSEMNVSTLELGDSALYLCASSPETGEAFFGQGTRLTVV.

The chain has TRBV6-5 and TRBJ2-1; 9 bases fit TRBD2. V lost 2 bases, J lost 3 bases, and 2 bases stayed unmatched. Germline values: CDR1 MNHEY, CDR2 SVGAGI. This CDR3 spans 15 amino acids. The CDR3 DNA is TGTGCCAGCAGTTACCTGACTAGCGGCTACAATGAGCAGTTCTTC. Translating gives CASSYLTSGYNEQFF.

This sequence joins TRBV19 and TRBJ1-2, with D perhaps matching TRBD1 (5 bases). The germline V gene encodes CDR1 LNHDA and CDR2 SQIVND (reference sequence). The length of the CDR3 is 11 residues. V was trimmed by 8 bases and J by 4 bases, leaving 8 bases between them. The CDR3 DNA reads TGTGCCAGTGGGACGGTCTATGGCTACACCTTC. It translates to CASGTVYGYTF.

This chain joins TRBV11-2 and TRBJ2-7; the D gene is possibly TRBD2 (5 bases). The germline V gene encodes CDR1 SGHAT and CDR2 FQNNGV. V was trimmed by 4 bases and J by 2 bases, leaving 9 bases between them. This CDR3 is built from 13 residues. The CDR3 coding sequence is TGTGCCAGCAGCTGGACTTCAACCTACGAGCAGTACTTC. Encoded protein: CASSWTSTYEQYF.

The CDR3 DNA reads as TGTGCCAGCAGTTTGAGGGGGGCAAGCCAGCCCCAGCATTTT. Translated, it gives CASSLRGASQPQHF. This chain links TRBV27 with TRBJ1-5; maybe TRBD1 (6 bases). Trimming removed 3 bases from V and 7 bases from J, with 13 bases in between. In germline, CDR1 is MNHEY, CDR2 SMNVEV (reference sequence). CDR3 length equals 14 residues.

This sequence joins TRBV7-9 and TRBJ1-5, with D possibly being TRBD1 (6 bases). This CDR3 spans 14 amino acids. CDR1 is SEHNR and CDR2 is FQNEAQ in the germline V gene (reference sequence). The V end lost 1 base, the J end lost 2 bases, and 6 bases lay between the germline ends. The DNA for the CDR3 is TGTGCCAGCAGCTTAGGACAGGGCAATCAGCCCCAGCATTTT. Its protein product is CASSLGQGNQPQHF.

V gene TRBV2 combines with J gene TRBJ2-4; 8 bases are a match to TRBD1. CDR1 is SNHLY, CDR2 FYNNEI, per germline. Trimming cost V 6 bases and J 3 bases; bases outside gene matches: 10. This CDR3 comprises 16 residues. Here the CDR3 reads CASRERTGSNKNIQYF. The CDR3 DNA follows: TGTGCCAGCAGAGAAAGGACAGGGAGTAACAAAAACATTCAGTACTTC. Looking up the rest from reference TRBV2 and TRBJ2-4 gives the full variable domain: EPEVTQTPSHQVTQMGQEVILRCVPISNHLYFYWYRQILGQKVEFLVSFYNNEISEKSEIFDDQFSVERPDGSNFTLKIRSTKLEDSAMYFCASRERTGSNKNIQYFGAGTRLSVL.

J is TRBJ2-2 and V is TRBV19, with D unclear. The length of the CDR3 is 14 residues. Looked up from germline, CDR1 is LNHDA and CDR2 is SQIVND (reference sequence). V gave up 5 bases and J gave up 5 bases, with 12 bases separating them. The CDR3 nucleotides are TGTGCCAGTAGTCTCGGGCTGGAGACCGGGGAGCTGTTTTTT. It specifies CASSLGLETGELFF.